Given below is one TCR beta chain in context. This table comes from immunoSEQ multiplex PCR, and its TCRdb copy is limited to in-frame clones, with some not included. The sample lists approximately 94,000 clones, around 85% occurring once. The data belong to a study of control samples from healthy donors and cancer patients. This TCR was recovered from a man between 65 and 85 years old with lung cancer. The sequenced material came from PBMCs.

The CDR3: CASSPFPQRGGPDTQYF. The CDR3 DNA sequence: TGTGCCAGCAGCCCCTTTCCCCAGCGGGGGGGTCCAGATACGCAGTATTTT. The rearrangement uses TRBV21-1 and TRBJ2-3; the tabulated D call, TRBD2, remains unverified against the DNA. TRBV21-1 is a pseudogene. The CDR3 is made up of 17 amino acids.